Below, 25 T cell receptor beta chains from the same sample are listed, as sequenced in a study of Tregs in tolerant kidney transplant recipients. The table came from immunoSEQ multiplex PCR; TCRdb's copy has only in-frame clones and leaves some out. This sample has roughly 250,000 clones, with about four fifths found just once. Input material: CD4+ T cells from blood. Every receptor here comes from a human donor in good health.

The V and J genes are TRBV10-1 and TRBJ2-1; 16 bases agree with TRBD2. Germline trimming cut 3 bases from V and 15 bases from J; bases unmatched to any gene: 8. Germline lookup yields CDR1 WNHNN and CDR2 SYGVQD (reference sequence). The CDR3 is 15 residues long. The CDR3: CASSDTGLAGGKGFF. The DNA for the CDR3 is TGCGCCAGCAGTGATACGGGACTAGCGGGAGGGAAGGGGTTCTTC.

The rearrangement links TRBV5-1 to TRBJ2-3; no clear D gene. The CDR3 runs to 19 residues. From germline, CDR1 is SGHRS and CDR2 YFSETQ. The ends were cut back, 4 bases at V and 2 bases at J, with 26 bases in the middle. The CDR3 is CASSKRPVGAPASTDTQYF. As DNA, the CDR3 is TGCGCCAGCAGCAAACGCCCTGTCGGAGCCCCGGCCTCCACAGATACGCAGTATTTT.

A note on this clone: Other DNA sequences in the same sample also yield this CDR3. Written as DNA, the CDR3 is TGTGCCAGCAGCAGAGTTGCTTCGAATTCACCCCTCCACTTT. It is translated as CASSRVASNSPLHF. The J gene is TRBJ1-6, the V gene TRBV7-2; D is uncertain. Germline V lookup: CDR1 SGHTA, CDR2 FQGNSA. Trimming took off 5 bases at V and 7 bases at J, with 12 bases between the two ends. The CDR3 runs to 14 residues.

The rearrangement uses TRBV4-3 and TRBJ1-5, with a weak D call TRBD1 (5 bases). Trimming stripped 1 base from V and 5 bases from J, with 9 bases between. CDR3 length equals 14 residues. Looked up from germline, CDR1 is LGHNA and CDR2 is YSLEER. In DNA form, the CDR3 reads TGCGCCAGCAGCCAAGCCAGGGCCCATCAGCCCCAGCATTTT. This encodes CASSQARAHQPQHF.

In this sample, this clone turned up once. The chain couples TRBV7-2 to TRBJ1-5; a weak D match, TRBD1 (5 bases). Germline CDR1 and CDR2: SGHTA and FQGNSA. Trimming shortened V by 0 bases and J by 6 bases, and 21 bases separated the two germline ends. CDR3 length: 18 residues. CDR3 bases: TGTGCCAGCAGCTTAGCTTGGGGGACCGCACAGCCGGGTCAGCCCCAGCATTTT. Translation: CASSLAWGTAQPGQPQHF.

This clone was picked up one time. J is TRBJ2-1 and V is TRBV11-2, with D tentatively TRBD2 (5 bases). CDR3 length: 15 residues. Trimming took 3 bases from V and 8 from J, leaving 17 bases between them. Germline V lookup: CDR1 SGHAT, CDR2 FQNNGV. CDR3 in DNA: TGTGCCAGCAGCTTCATAGGGAGAACATTAGATGAGCAGTTCTTC. It is translated as CASSFIGRTLDEQFF.

The chain couples TRBV11-1 to TRBJ1-1, with D possibly TRBD1 on 6 matching bases. Germline V gives CDR1 SGHAT, CDR2 FQDESV (reference sequence). This CDR3 has 13 amino acids. Trimming removed 5 bases at V and 4 bases at J, with 11 bases between. The CDR3 nucleotides read TGTGCCAGCAGCCCCCAGGGGCGCACTGAAGCTTTCTTT. Protein product: CASSPQGRTEAFF.

J is TRBJ2-1 and V is TRBV5-8; TRBD2 aligns across 8 bases. J gave up 9 bases and V 4 bases, and 12 bases lay outside the gene matches. CDR1 is SGHTS, CDR2 YDEGEE, per germline. There are 15 residues in the CDR3. The CDR3 protein is CASSLTSAVFGEQFF. The DNA of the CDR3 is TGTGCCAGCAGCCTGACTAGCGCAGTCTTCGGTGAGCAGTTCTTC.

This clone was recorded a few times. This sequence joins TRBV7-9 and TRBJ1-2, with 8 bases identical to TRBD1. Germline V CDR1 and CDR2: SEHNR, FQNEAQ (reference sequence). The CDR3 is 14 residues long. Losses at the gene ends were 0 bases for V and 7 bases for J; bases not matched to a gene: 4. CDR3 DNA: TGTGCCAGCAGCTTAGCTCGGCAGGGGGCTGGCTACACCTTC. It specifies CASSLARQGAGYTF.

The chain has TRBV5-4 and TRBJ2-5; 12 bases align to TRBD2. This CDR3 region has 15 residues. From germline, CDR1 is SGHNT and CDR2 YYREEE (reference sequence). The ends lost 3 bases at V and 2 bases at J; junction bases unmatched: 2. CDR3 bases: TGTGCCAGCAGCTATCTAGCGGGGGGGCAAGAGACCCAGTACTTC. Its protein product is CASSYLAGGQETQYF.

The V call is TRBV5-1, the J call TRBJ2-5, with D maybe TRBD2 (5 bases). The CDR3 runs 14 residues. The ends were cut back, 5 bases at V and 5 bases at J, with 16 bases in the middle. Germline V gives CDR1 SGHRS, CDR2 YFSETQ. The CDR3, as DNA: TGCGCCAGCAGTACCGGGATCCCGCGGGAGACCCAGTACTTC. It specifies CASSTGIPRETQYF.

The rearrangement links TRBV5-1 to TRBJ2-5; D is perhaps TRBD2 (6 bases). CDR1 is SGHRS, CDR2 YFSETQ, per germline. The V end lost 1 base, the J end lost 3 bases, and 13 bases lay between the germline ends. The CDR3 spans 15 residues. CDR3 region: CASSLTSTEKETQYF. In DNA form, the CDR3 reads TGCGCCAGCAGCTTGACTAGCACCGAAAAAGAGACCCAGTACTTC.

CDR3 nucleotide sequence: TGTGCCAGCAGTTCAACCCCCCCTACCGGGGAGCTGTTTTTT. Protein sequence: CASSSTPPTGELFF. This chain joins TRBV9 and TRBJ2-2; D is unclear. The CDR3 loop spans 14 amino acids. The V gene lost 5 bases and the J gene lost 5 bases, with 13 bases spanning the gap. CDR1 is SGDLS and CDR2 is YYNGEE in the germline V gene.

The V call is TRBV11-2, the J call TRBJ1-1; D not certain. Per germline, CDR1 SGHAT and CDR2 FQNNGV. The CDR3 length is 12 residues. V dropped 4 bases and J dropped 10 bases, with 13 bases sitting between them. This CDR3 reads CASSYRRGGAFF. The DNA of the CDR3 is TGTGCCAGCAGCTACAGACGGGGTGGAGCTTTCTTT.

The chain combines TRBV19 with TRBJ2-3, with D perhaps matching TRBD1 (5 bases). V lost 5 bases to trimming and J lost 1 base, with 13 bases between them. Germline V gene sequence: CDR1 LNHDA, CDR2 SQIVND (reference sequence). The CDR3 sequence is 15 residues long. CDR3 nucleotide sequence: TGTGCCAGTAGTCTTCGGACACGACGCACAGATACGCAGTATTTT. This codes for CASSLRTRRTDTQYF.

The chain is built from TRBV5-6 and TRBJ1-4; no firm D call. The CDR3 runs 15 residues. Trimming pared 0 bases from V and 1 base from J, leaving 7 bases between. Germline values: CDR1 SGHDT, CDR2 YYEEEE. The CDR3 spells CASSLGGLTNEKLFF. CDR3 bases: TGTGCCAGCAGCTTGGGAGGCCTAACTAATGAAAAACTGTTTTTT.

This clone occurred once. The chain recombines TRBV19 with TRBJ1-2; tentatively, D is TRBD1 (5 bases). The V gene lost 11 bases and the J gene lost 1 base, with 14 bases spanning the gap. Germline V gene data show CDR1 as LNHDA and CDR2 as SQIVND (reference sequence). This CDR3 is built from 13 residues. This CDR3 is CACSGDYNYGYTF. CDR3 in DNA: TGTGCCTGCTCGGGGGACTATAACTATGGCTACACCTTC. The whole variable domain, filled in from reference TRBV19 and TRBJ1-2, reads DGGITQSPKYLFRKEGQNVTLSCEQNLNHDAMYWYRQDPGQGLRLIYYSQIVNDFQKGDIAEGYSVSREKKESFPLTVTSAQKNPTAFYLCACSGDYNYGYTFGSGTRLTVV.

This chain connects TRBV11-3 to TRBJ1-3; D unresolved. The CDR3 has 13 residues. Germline V gene data show CDR1 as SGHNT and CDR2 as YENEEA. Trimming cost V 3 bases and J 0 bases, with 3 bases left between them. The CDR3 region has the DNA TGTGCCAGCAGCTTGAACTCTGGAAACACCATATATTTT. Translation gives CASSLNSGNTIYF. The full variable domain, in which reference TRBV11-3 and TRBJ1-3 provide the parts outside the CDR3, is EAGVVQSPRYKIIEKKQPVAFWCNPISGHNTLYWYLQNLGQGPELLIRYENEEAVDDSQLPKDRFSAERLKGVDSTLKIQPAELGDSAVYLCASSLNSGNTIYFGEGSWLTVV.

The chain carries TRBV10-3 and TRBJ2-2; D call uncertain. Germline V lookup: CDR1 ENHRY, CDR2 SYGVKD. V lost 0 bases and J lost 4, with 6 bases in between. This CDR3 has 14 residues. CDR3 sequence reads: CAISESVSTGELFF. CDR3 in DNA: TGTGCCATCAGTGAGTCGGTGAGCACCGGGGAGCTGTTTTTT.

This clone has just a few counts. This chain connects TRBV7-9 to TRBJ2-7; perhaps TRBD1 as D (5 bases). The CDR3 has 14 amino acids. Germline CDR1 SEHNR, CDR2 FQNEAQ (reference sequence). V was shortened by 8 bases and J by 5 bases, with 19 bases between the two germline ends. The CDR3: CASVLSRGMDEQYF. For the CDR3, the DNA is TGTGCCAGCGTTCTATCTAGGGGCATGGACGAGCAGTACTTC.

The CDR3 DNA is TGTGCCAGCACCGAACAGGGTGTGAATTCACCCCTCCACTTT. Its translation: CASTEQGVNSPLHF. V and J are TRBV6-1 and TRBJ1-6, with D possibly matching TRBD1 (6 bases). Germline lookup yields CDR1 MNHNS and CDR2 SASEGT. The CDR3 consists of 14 residues. V shed 7 bases and J shed 7 bases, with 14 bases lying between them.

The V call is TRBV2, the J call TRBJ2-3; a possible D gene is TRBD2 (5 bases). Germline lookup yields CDR1 SNHLY and CDR2 FYNNEI. The CDR3 consists of 14 residues. Between the trimmed V and J ends, which lost 9 bases and 2 bases, there was a span of 15 bases. In DNA form, the CDR3 reads TGTGCCAGTATAGAGCGGTTAGACACAGATACGCAGTATTTT. Translated, it gives CASIERLDTDTQYF.

The chain combines TRBV9 with TRBJ1-1; D gene unclear. Germline CDR1 and CDR2: SGDLS and YYNGEE. The length of the CDR3 is 17 residues. Trimming stripped 0 bases from V and 3 bases from J, with 18 bases between. The CDR3 nucleotides are TGTGCCAGCAGCGTAGGGAACGTGGCAAATGGGGACACTGAAGCTTTCTTT. Protein product: CASSVGNVANGDTEAFF. The variable domain in full, completed from reference TRBV9 and TRBJ1-1, reads DSGVTQTPKHLITATGQRVTLRCSPRSGDLSVYWYQQSLDQGLQFLIQYYNGEERAKGNILERFSAQQFPDLHSELNLSSLELGDSALYFCASSVGNVANGDTEAFFGQGTRLTVV.

This clone was counted only a few times. The J gene is TRBJ2-2, the V gene TRBV5-1; no firm D call. The CDR3 covers 16 residues. V was shortened by 0 bases and J by 2 bases, with 11 bases between the two germline ends. CDR1 is SGHRS, CDR2 YFSETQ, per germline. CDR3 sequence: CASSLGGRINTGELFF. CDR3 in DNA: TGCGCCAGCAGCTTGGGAGGACGAATAAACACCGGGGAGCTGTTTTTT.

This clone has just one count. The chain couples TRBV6-7 to TRBJ2-2, with 9 bases fitting TRBD1. TRBV6-7 is sorted into the ORF group, with uncertain function. The CDR3 has 16 amino acids. V lost 2 bases, J lost 3 bases, and 4 bases stayed unmatched. CDR3 sequence: CASSYRWTGDTGELFF. The CDR3 region has the DNA TGTGCCAGCAGTTACCGATGGACAGGGGACACCGGGGAGCTGTTTTTT.